The T cell receptor beta chain described here comes from a study of identical twins. Using its own MiXCR run on the 5' RACE reads, TCRdb lists one record per CDR3 protein. The sample has approximately 250,000 distinct CDR3 sequences, about 6.7% seen once; the top ten hold approximately 14%. This clonotype has more than one count but fewer than ten. Trimming left V 7 bases short and J 9 bases short, with 19 bases between. CDR1 LGHNA and CDR2 YNFKEQ come from the germline V gene. The CDR3 runs to 15 residues. The sample also formed part of further work on T cells expressing NK-cell markers. This second study notes: The authors sequenced eight donors, of whom seven were HCMV-seropositive and one was seronegative. Once again these clonotypes came out on top in the CD3+CD56-NKG2C+ fraction of several donors.

V gene TRBV4-2 combines with J gene TRBJ1-6; tentatively, D is TRBD1 (5 bases). This receptor was identified in a young woman in good health. The specimen was CD8+ T cells sorted from blood. CDR3 coding DNA: TGTGCCAGCAACAACGGAGAAGAGGGGCTTTCACCCCTCCACTTT. Translated, it gives CASNNGEEGLSPLHF.